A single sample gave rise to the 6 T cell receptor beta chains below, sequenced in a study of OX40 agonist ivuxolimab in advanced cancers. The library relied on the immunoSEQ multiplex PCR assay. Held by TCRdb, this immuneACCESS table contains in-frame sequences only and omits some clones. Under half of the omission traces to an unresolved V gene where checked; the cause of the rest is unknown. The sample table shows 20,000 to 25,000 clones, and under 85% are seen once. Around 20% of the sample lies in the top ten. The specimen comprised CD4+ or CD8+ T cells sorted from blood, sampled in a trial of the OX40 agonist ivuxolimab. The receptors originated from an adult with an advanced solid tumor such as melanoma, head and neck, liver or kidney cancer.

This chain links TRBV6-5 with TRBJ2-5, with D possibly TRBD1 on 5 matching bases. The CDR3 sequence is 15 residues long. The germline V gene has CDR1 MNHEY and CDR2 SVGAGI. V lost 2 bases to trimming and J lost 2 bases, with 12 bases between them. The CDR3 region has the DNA TGTGCCAGCAGTTACGGGGCAGGCATACAAGAGACCCAGTACTTC. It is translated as CASSYGAGIQETQYF.

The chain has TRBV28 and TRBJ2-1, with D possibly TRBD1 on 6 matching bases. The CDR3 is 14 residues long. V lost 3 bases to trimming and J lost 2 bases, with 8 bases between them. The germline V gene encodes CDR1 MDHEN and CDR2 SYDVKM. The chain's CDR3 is CASSFRGPYNEQFF. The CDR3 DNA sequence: TGTGCCAGCAGTTTCAGGGGACCCTACAATGAGCAGTTCTTC.

The CDR3 loop is CASSLSGSSGGLKFF. In nucleotides, the CDR3 is TGTGCCAGCAGTTTATCGGGGTCCAGCGGGGGGCTCAAGTTCTTC. The rearrangement links TRBV27 to TRBJ2-1; 9 bases align to TRBD2. The CDR3 runs 15 residues. The junction had 11 bases not matched to a gene; V was cut back by 0 bases and J by 14 bases. CDR1 MNHEY and CDR2 SMNVEV come from the germline V gene (reference sequence).

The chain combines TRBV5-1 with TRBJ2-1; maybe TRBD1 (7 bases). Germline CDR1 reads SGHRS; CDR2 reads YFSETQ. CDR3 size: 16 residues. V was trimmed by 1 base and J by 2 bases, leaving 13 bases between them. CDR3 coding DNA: TGCGCCAGCAGCTTGAACCAGGGGGGTACCTACAATGAGCAGTTCTTC. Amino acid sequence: CASSLNQGGTYNEQFF.

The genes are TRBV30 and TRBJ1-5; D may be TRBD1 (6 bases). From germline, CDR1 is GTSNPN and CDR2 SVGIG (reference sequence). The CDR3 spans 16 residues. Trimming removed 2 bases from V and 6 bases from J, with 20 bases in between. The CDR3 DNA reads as TGTGCCTGGAGTCCCACGGGAGGGGGGGCGATTCAGCCCCAGCATTTT. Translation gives CAWSPTGGGAIQPQHF.

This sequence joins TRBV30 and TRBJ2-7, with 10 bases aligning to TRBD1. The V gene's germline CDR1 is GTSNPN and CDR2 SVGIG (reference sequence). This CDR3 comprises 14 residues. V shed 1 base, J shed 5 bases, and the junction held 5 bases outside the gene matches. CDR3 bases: TGTGCCTGGAGTGCCGGGACAGGGGTCCACGAGCAGTACTTC. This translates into CAWSAGTGVHEQYF.